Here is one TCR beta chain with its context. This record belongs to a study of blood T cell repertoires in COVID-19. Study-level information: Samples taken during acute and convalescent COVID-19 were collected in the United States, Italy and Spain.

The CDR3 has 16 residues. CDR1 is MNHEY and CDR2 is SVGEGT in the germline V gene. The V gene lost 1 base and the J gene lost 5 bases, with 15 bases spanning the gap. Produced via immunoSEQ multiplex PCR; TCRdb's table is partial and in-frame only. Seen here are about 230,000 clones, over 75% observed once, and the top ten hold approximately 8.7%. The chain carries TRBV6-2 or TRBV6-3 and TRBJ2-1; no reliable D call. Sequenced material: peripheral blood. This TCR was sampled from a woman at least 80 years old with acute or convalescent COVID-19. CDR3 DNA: TGTGCCAGCAGTTACTTGGCAGGTCCCTTCAACAATGAGCAGTTCTTC. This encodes CASSYLAGPFNNEQFF.